The source of this T cell receptor beta chain is a study of blood T cell repertoires in COVID-19. At the level of the study: PBMCs, B-cell-depleted T cells, or T cells provided the cDNA or gDNA that made up the material.

V trimming: 5 bases; J trimming: 0 bases; junction bases outside the gene matches: 6. The CDR3 loop spans 18 amino acids. Germline CDR1 and CDR2: SGHTA and FQGNSA. In the study's own analysis: Reference gene primers were amplified, and this amplification served to estimate nucleated cell counts. Repertoires were generated with immunoSEQ multiplex PCR, while TCRdb's copy carries only in-frame clones and drops some. Clone size and the V and J calls come from that table; the DNA yielded D and trimming. Among 150,000 or so clones listed, around 80% were seen once. Participant-reported clinical history was the basis for cohort assignment.

V gene TRBV7-2 combines with J gene TRBJ1-6, with 11 bases fitting TRBD1. Sequenced sample: PBMCs or T cells enriched from blood (not recorded which). This clonotype was obtained from a man between 65 and 79 years old who had been exposed to COVID-19. The DNA for the CDR3 is TGTGCCAGCAGCACGGGACAGGGGGTTAGCTCCTATAATTCACCCCTCCACTTT. Translating gives CASSTGQGVSSYNSPLHF.